The clone carrying this T cell receptor beta chain was recorded once. TCRdb keeps only in-frame clones here, not all; method: immunoSEQ multiplex PCR. The repertoire has roughly 2,300,000 clones, approximately 90% of them found once; the top ten carry 0.37%. This record belongs to a study of shared clonotypes between healthy human individuals. V was shortened by 1 base and J by 0 bases, with 10 bases between the two germline ends. Germline V lookup: CDR1 GTSNPN, CDR2 SVGIG (reference sequence). CDR3 length equals 15 residues. Source material: naive CD4+ T cells from PBMCs. Indicated subset: CD45RA+ positively selected. The V call is TRBV30, the J call TRBJ1-5, with D unresolved. The sequence came from a man younger than 35 in good health. Some clones in this sample may be carry-over from other donors' samples. This CDR3 reads CAWSGPVLSNQPQHF. The CDR3 DNA sequence: TGTGCCTGGAGTGGCCCGGTCCTTAGCAATCAGCCCCAGCATTTT.